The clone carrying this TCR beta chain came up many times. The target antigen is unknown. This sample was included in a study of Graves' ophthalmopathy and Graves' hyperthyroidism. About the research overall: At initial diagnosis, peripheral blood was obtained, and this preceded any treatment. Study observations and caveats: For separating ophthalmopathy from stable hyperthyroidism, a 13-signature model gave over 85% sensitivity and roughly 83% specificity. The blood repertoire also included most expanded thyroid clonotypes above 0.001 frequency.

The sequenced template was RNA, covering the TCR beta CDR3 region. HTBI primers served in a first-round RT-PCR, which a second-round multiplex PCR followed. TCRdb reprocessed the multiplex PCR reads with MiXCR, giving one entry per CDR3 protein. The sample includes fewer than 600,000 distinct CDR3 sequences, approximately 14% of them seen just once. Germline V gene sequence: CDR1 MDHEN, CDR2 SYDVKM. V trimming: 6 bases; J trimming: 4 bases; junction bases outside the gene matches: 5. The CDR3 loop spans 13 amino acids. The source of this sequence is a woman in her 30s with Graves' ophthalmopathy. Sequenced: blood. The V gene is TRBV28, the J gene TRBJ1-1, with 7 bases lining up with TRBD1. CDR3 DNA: TGTGCCAGCAGCCTCAGGGGGAGCACTGAAGCTTTCTTT. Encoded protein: CASSLRGSTEAFF.